The 3 T cell receptor beta chains reported below all come from one sample, sequenced in a study of immune cell composition in non-small cell lung cancer. Normal lung was taken at the farthest possible site, at least 3 cm from tumour. The protocol was immunoSEQ multiplex PCR, while the TCRdb copy is restricted to in-frame clones and leaves out a portion. This sample has around 3,100 clones, with around 64% found just once. The data were also submitted as part of a second study, on CD4 T cells in lung cancer.

Material for sequencing was non-adjacent lung tissue. The receptors originated from a human donor with non-small cell lung cancer.

The rearrangement joins TRBV5-6 to TRBJ1-2; D is ambiguous. Germline V gene lookup returns CDR1 SGHDT and CDR2 YYEEEE. The CDR3 spans 14 residues. Trimming removed 0 bases at V and 2 bases at J, with 8 bases between. CDR3 region: CASSLGSLNYGYTF. CDR3 nucleotide sequence: TGTGCCAGCAGCTTGGGTTCTCTAAACTATGGCTACACCTTC.

A single count supports this clone. The rearrangement links TRBV14 to TRBJ2-5; 9 bases align to TRBD1. Germline values: CDR1 SGHDN, CDR2 FVKESK. V trimming: 1 base; J trimming: 1 base; junction bases outside the gene matches: 4. The length of the CDR3 is 16 residues. CDR3 sequence: CASSQAGTGLQETQYF. In nucleotides, the CDR3 is TGTGCCAGCAGCCAAGCCGGGACAGGGCTCCAAGAGACCCAGTACTTC.

Written as DNA, the CDR3 is TGTGCCAGCAGCGCAGAATCCGGGACAGGGGGAACTAATGAAAAACTGTTTTTT. Encoded protein: CASSAESGTGGTNEKLFF. The chain uses TRBV9 and TRBJ1-4; 11 bases match TRBD1. The germline gives CDR1 SGDLS, CDR2 YYNGEE. The CDR3 sequence is 18 residues long. V dropped 3 bases and J dropped 1; count of bases not matched to a gene: 8.